A single T cell receptor (beta chain) is shown here with its context. The antigen remains undetermined. The treatment is: 15 to 20 received Ad26.COV2.S at low or high dose, single or two shots; about 5 received placebo; per-sample allocation not given. The samples were gathered on day 63 after the first injection of vaccine or placebo. Boston provided a donor who was an adult aged 18-55 years. The data were taken from a study of Ad26.COV2.S vaccination and SARS-CoV-2 variants. Study as a whole: Ad26.COV2.S shots went into the muscle once or twice, 56 days apart. The study's findings and limits: Vaccinees showed greater spike-specific TCR breadth than placebo recipients.

Germline V gene sequence: CDR1 SGHTA, CDR2 FQGTGA. There are 15 residues in the CDR3. Trimming removed 1 base from V and 4 bases from J; junction bases left unmatched: 4. Clones were sequenced by immunoSEQ multiplex PCR, and TCRdb holds only the in-frame ones, with some missing. This table holds about 350,000 clones, 80% to 90% found once. The V gene is TRBV7-3, the J gene TRBJ1-2, with TRBD1 matching 9 bases. The receptor comes from a person between 18 and 59 years old who received the Ad26.COV2.S COVID-19 vaccine or a placebo. Sequences were derived from peripheral blood, sampled in a trial of Ad26.COV2.S vaccine versus placebo. CDR3 in amino acids: CASSLNPGQGYGYTF. In DNA, the CDR3 is TGTGCCAGCAGCTTAAACCCGGGACAGGGCTATGGCTACACCTTC. The complete variable domain, with remaining parts taken from reference TRBV7-3 and TRBJ1-2, reads GAGVSQTPSNKVTEKGKYVELRCDPISGHTALYWYRQSLGQGPEFLIYFQGTGAADDSGLPNDRFFAVRPEGSVSTLKIQRTERGDSAVYLCASSLNPGQGYGYTFGSGTRLTVV.